The rows below give T cell receptor beta chains drawn from one sample of a study of identifying expanded T cells in peripheral blood. Some clones are missing from TCRdb's copy, which holds only in-frame ones; the method was immunoSEQ multiplex PCR. The sample carries 95,000 to 100,000 clones, roughly nine tenths recorded once. Source material: blood. These receptors came from a person aged 18 to 70 in good health. Both conserved end residues are part of each CDR3. A D gene is named only where the DNA matches it firmly. Expanded clones get a size class; other rows say once, few or many, or leave the size out.

TGTGCCAGCAGCCCCGGACAAAACAATTCACCCCTCCACTTT CASSPGQNNSPLHF TRBJ1-6 - TRBV7-9 few
TGTGCCAGCAGTTACTCGTTGATTGGTGGGTACACTGAAGCTTTCTTT CASSYSLIGGYTEAFF TRBJ1-1 - TRBV6-5 few
TGTGCCAGCAGCTTCCGGACAGGGCCTAATTCACCCCTCCACTTT CASSFRTGPNSPLHF TRBJ1-6 TRBD1 TRBV7-2 -
TGCGCCAGCAGCTTATCCGGGACAGGGGGCTACGAGCAGTACTTC CASSLSGTGGYEQYF TRBJ2-7 TRBD1 TRBV5-1 -
TGTGCCAGCAGCTCACAGGGAGGCACCGGGGAGCTGTTTTTT CASSSQGGTGELFF TRBJ2-2 - TRBV11-2 -
TGTGCCAGCTCACCAATGGGGGCCCCCTACAATGAGCAGTTCTTC CASSPMGAPYNEQFF TRBJ2-1 - TRBV18 -
TGTGCCAGCAGCTTAGCGTGGGTGGCTAGCGAAGGCAATGAGCAGTTCTTC CASSLAWVASEGNEQFF TRBJ2-1 - TRBV7-8 -
TGTGCCAGCAACTTCTGGGACGACTATGGCTACACCTTC CASNFWDDYGYTF TRBJ1-2 - TRBV5-4 once
TGTGCCTGGAGTGGCCAACAGGGCAACACTGAAGCTTTCTTT CAWSGQQGNTEAFF TRBJ1-1 - TRBV30 -
TGTGCCAGCAGTGTATCACGACTGGTTCTCCACGAGCAGTACTTC CASSVSRLVLHEQYF TRBJ2-7 - TRBV6-6 -
TGCGCCAGCAGCCAAGATGTAAGAGCGAACACTGAAGCTTTCTTT CASSQDVRANTEAFF TRBJ1-1 - TRBV4-3 -
TGTGCCAGCAGTTTGGGCAGTTTCTACAATGAGCAGTTCTTC CASSLGSFYNEQFF TRBJ2-1 - TRBV27 -
TGTGCCAGCAGCCTCAGACAGGCCACTGATCAGCCCCAGCATTTT CASSLRQATDQPQHF TRBJ1-5 - TRBV4-2 -
TGCGCCAGCAGCTTGGGGGATTACAGGGCACGGGGCTACACCTTC CASSLGDYRARGYTF TRBJ1-2 - TRBV5-1 -
TGTGCCAGCAGCCTCCGACCTCATGACGGTCAGCCCCAGCATTTT CASSLRPHDGQPQHF TRBJ1-5 - TRBV7-6 -
TGCGCCAGCAGCCAAGTCTTCGGGTTCGGACAGGACACCGGGGAGCTGTTTTTT CASSQVFGFGQDTGELFF TRBJ2-2 TRBD1 TRBV4-1 -
TGTGCCAGCAGCTCCCGGGGGGAGCAGTACTTC CASSSRGEQYF TRBJ2-7 - TRBV7-9 -
TGTGCCAGTACAATGACAGGGGTTGGTCAGCCCCAGCATTTT CASTMTGVGQPQHF TRBJ1-5 TRBD1 TRBV6-6 -
TGTGCCAGCAGCTTTAGGGACAGGAGATACACAGATACGCAGTATTTT CASSFRDRRYTDTQYF TRBJ2-3 TRBD1 TRBV7-6 -
TGCGCCAGCAGTCAACAGGACCTTAGCACAGATACGCAGTATTTT CASSQQDLSTDTQYF TRBJ2-3 - TRBV10-1 -
TGTGCCAGCAGCCAGGGGGGGCCAGAGACCCAGTACTTC CASSQGGPETQYF TRBJ2-5 - TRBV7-2 -
TGCGCCAGCAGCTTAAGACCCTACGAGCAGTACTTC CASSLRPYEQYF TRBJ2-7 - TRBV5-1 -
TGCGCCACCGCGGCCTTCATGGACAGGGTGGGTGAAGCTTTCTTT CATAAFMDRVGEAFF TRBJ1-1 TRBD1 TRBV4-1 -
TGTGCCACCTTGGGACAGGGGGCTGATGGCTACACCTTC CATLGQGADGYTF TRBJ1-2 TRBD1 TRBV10-3 few
TGTGCCAGCAGCCAAGACAGGGGGTTGCTTTATGGCTACACCTTC CASSQDRGLLYGYTF TRBJ1-2 TRBD1 TRBV14 -
TGTGCCAGCAGTGGTCAGGGAAGGGGTCAGCCCCAGCATTTT CASSGQGRGQPQHF TRBJ1-5 - TRBV6-6 -
TGTGCCAGCAGCGTGCTAGCGGGGGTCTCCTACAATGAGCAGTTCTTC CASSVLAGVSYNEQFF TRBJ2-1 TRBD2 TRBV9 -
TGTGCCAGTAGTAGTACAGGGGTTGTTAATTCACCCCTCCACTTT CASSSTGVVNSPLHF TRBJ1-6 TRBD1 TRBV19 few
TGTGCCACCAGCGGGGGACCGGGGACAGGCTTCTACGAGCAGTACTTC CATSGGPGTGFYEQYF TRBJ2-7 TRBD1 TRBV15 -
TGTGCCAGCACCCCCCTCCAGCATTTT CASTPLQHF TRBJ1-5 - TRBV28 few
TGTGCCAGCTCACCGGAGCGGCACAATGAGCAGTTCTTC CASSPERHNEQFF TRBJ2-1 - TRBV18 -